The 6 T cell receptor beta chains below were found in one sample sequenced in a study of a mutant IDH1 vaccine in newly diagnosed glioma. Time point in this sample: baseline, week 1 (first vaccination visit). The sample's treatment: pre-vaccination baseline after standard-of-care therapy. Data came from immunoSEQ multiplex PCR; TCRdb stores just in-frame clones and leaves some out. The sample includes around 100,000 clones, roughly 87% seen only once; the top ten take roughly 5.3%. The source was PBMCs, collected from a glioma patient treated with radiotherapy, temozolomide or both. The source of these receptors is a man aged 35 to 55 with glioma. Some clones in this sample may be carry-over from other donors' samples.

As DNA, the CDR3 is TGTGCCAGCAGTGAAACTCGTCCGGGGGTTGGCTACACCTTC. Amino acid sequence: CASSETRPGVGYTF. The chain carries TRBV6-1 and TRBJ1-2; D perhaps matches TRBD1 (5 bases). The V end lost 2 bases, the J end lost 7 bases, and 14 bases lay between the germline ends. The germline V gene encodes CDR1 MNHNS and CDR2 SASEGT. This CDR3 spans 14 amino acids.

The V and J genes are TRBV6-6 and TRBJ2-7; possibly TRBD1 for D (6 bases). Germline V gene sequence: CDR1 MNHNY, CDR2 SVGAGI (reference sequence). The CDR3 is made up of 15 amino acids. The V end was cut by 4 bases, the J end by 1 base, with 14 bases between. The DNA of the CDR3 is TGTGCCAGCAGTTCCGCCGCAACAGGGTCCTACGAGCAGTACTTC. It encodes CASSSAATGSYEQYF.

Here the CDR3 reads CASSESLGPADTQYF. The CDR3 region has the DNA TGCGCCAGCAGTGAGTCTTTGGGGCCCGCAGATACGCAGTATTTT. The chain employs TRBV10-2 and TRBJ2-3; possibly TRBD1 for D (5 bases). Trimming removed 0 bases from V and 4 bases from J, with 11 bases in between. This CDR3 contains 15 residues. Germline V gene data show CDR1 as WSHSY and CDR2 as SAAADI.

This chain links TRBV5-1 with TRBJ1-2; 8 nucleotides match TRBD1. V dropped 4 bases and J dropped 0; count of bases not matched to a gene: 11. Germline CDR1 reads SGHRS; CDR2 reads YFSETQ. The CDR3 totals 17 residues. CDR3 nucleotide sequence: TGCGCCAGCAGCCATCGTTGGACAGGGATCGCTAACTATGGCTACACCTTC. Translating gives CASSHRWTGIANYGYTF.

The genes are TRBV5-4 and TRBJ2-2; D is undetermined. CDR3 length: 12 residues. The V end was cut by 1 base, the J end by 7 bases, with 5 bases between. Germline lookup yields CDR1 SGHNT and CDR2 YYREEE (reference sequence). This chain's CDR3 is CASSLSVGELFF. The CDR3 nucleotides read TGTGCCAGCAGCTTGTCTGTCGGGGAGCTGTTTTTT. Supplemented by reference TRBV5-4 and TRBJ2-2, the full variable domain reads ETGVTQSPTHLIKTRGQQVTLRCSSQSGHNTVSWYQQALGQGPQFIFQYYREEENGRGNFPPRFSGLQFPNYSSELNVNALELDDSALYLCASSLSVGELFFGEGSRLTVL.

This clone was detected only once. The V call is TRBV5-1, the J call TRBJ1-1; 7 bases match TRBD1. V lost 2 bases to trimming and J lost 3 bases; unmatched junction nucleotides: 7. The V gene's germline CDR1 is SGHRS and CDR2 YFSETQ. The CDR3 totals 15 residues. CDR3 region: CASSFLTGRDTEAFF. The CDR3 DNA follows: TGCGCCAGCAGCTTCTTGACAGGGAGGGACACTGAAGCTTTCTTT.